These 18 T cell receptor beta chains originate from one sample sequenced in a study of neurological immune-mediated disorders. Each CDR3 protein is one row after TCRdb ran MiXCR on the 5' RACE reads. The data hold tens of thousands of distinct CDR3 sequences, with 2.5% observed a single time. The sequencing sample was made of PBMCs. The origin of the receptors is a man aged 45-60 years with multiple sclerosis.

This clonotype showed up many times. The junction and the germline gene differ at one end; a read error may be behind it. The chain recombines TRBV5-1 with TRBJ1-5, with TRBD1 matching over 7 bases. Germline CDR1 SGHRS, CDR2 YFSETQ. CDR3 length: 15 residues. The CDR3 bases are TGCGCCAGCAGCCTCACAGGGGTTGGAAATCAGCCCCAGAATTTT. It specifies CASSLTGVGNQPQNF.

This clonotype was recorded many times. The gene calls are TRBV20-1 and TRBJ2-7; D gene unclear. V lost 3 bases and J 5 bases, leaving 14 bases between the germline ends. From germline, CDR1 is DFQATT and CDR2 SNEGSKA (reference sequence). The CDR3 has 13 amino acids. CDR3 region: CSARGGRSNEQYF. In nucleotides, the CDR3 is TGCAGTGCTAGGGGCGGACGATCCAACGAGCAGTACTTC.

In this sample, this clonotype turned up once. The J gene is TRBJ2-5, the V gene TRBV6-1, with D possibly matching TRBD1 (6 bases). The germline CDR1 and CDR2 sequences are MNHNS and SASEGT. This CDR3 is built from 13 residues. V lost 6 bases to trimming and J lost 9 bases, with 17 bases between them. CDR3 DNA: TGTGCCAGCAGGCGCACAGCGGCAGGGGCCCAGTACTTC. It codes for CASRRTAAGAQYF.

This clonotype has at least ten counts. The junction differs from germline at one of its ends, possibly a read error. The genes are TRBV6-6 and TRBJ1-5; D is unresolved. The CDR3 is 14 residues long. CDR1 MNHNY and CDR2 SVGAGI come from the germline V gene (reference sequence). CDR3 DNA: TGTGCCAGCAGTTACTCTAGCAGCAATCAGCCCCAGAATTTT. This encodes CASSYSSSNQPQNF.

In its sample, this clonotype was seen many times. The V gene is TRBV7-6, the J gene TRBJ2-5, with 7 bases fitting TRBD1. Germline V gives CDR1 SGHVS, CDR2 FNYEAQ. V shed 5 bases and J 7 bases; nucleotides not matched to a gene: 7. This CDR3 is built from 13 residues. CDR3 sequence reads: CASSPRDSGTQYF. CDR3 bases: TGTGCCAGCAGCCCCCGGGACAGTGGGACCCAGTACTTC. The full variable domain, completed using reference TRBV7-6 and TRBJ2-5, is GAGVSQSPRYKVTKRGQDVALRCDPISGHVSLYWYRQALGQGPEFLTYFNYEAQQDKSGLPNDRFSAERPEGSISTLTIQRTEQRDSAMYRCASSPRDSGTQYFGPGTRLLVL.

The table lists this clonotype with a few counts. This may stem from a read error, because a much larger clone lies one nucleotide away. The chain recombines TRBV20-1 with TRBJ2-2, with 8 bases lining up with TRBD2. Trimming cost V 5 bases and J 6 bases; bases outside gene matches: 8. This CDR3 has 14 amino acids. Germline V gene sequence: CDR1 DFQATT, CDR2 SNEGSKA (reference sequence). The chain's CDR3 is CSASGTRGSGELFF. The CDR3 nucleotides are TGCAGTGCTTCCGGGACTAGAGGGTCCGGGGAGCTGTTTTTT.

This clonotype was detected ten times or more. The V and J genes are TRBV12-5 and TRBJ1-1, with D perhaps TRBD1 (6 bases). Germline V CDR1 and CDR2: LGHNT, FRNRAP. CDR3 length: 16 amino acids. V was shortened by 3 bases and J by 2 bases, with 16 bases between the two germline ends. The chain's CDR3 is CASGFNSGRGNTEAFF. CDR3 bases: TGTGCTAGTGGTTTCAACTCTGGCAGGGGTAACACTGAAGCTTTCTTT.

This clonotype was observed many times. The chain employs TRBV3-1 and TRBJ2-1; the D gene is possibly TRBD2 (6 bases). From germline, CDR1 is LGHDT and CDR2 YNNKEL (reference sequence). V was clipped by 0 bases and J by 9 bases, with 24 bases between them. This CDR3 has 18 amino acids. The CDR3: CASSQDKTSRPLRGEQFF. CDR3 sequence (DNA): TGTGCCAGCAGCCAAGATAAAACTAGCCGTCCCCTTCGCGGTGAGCAGTTCTTC.

This clonotype occurred many times. This chain connects TRBV29-1 to TRBJ2-1, with 8 positions matching TRBD2. Trimming cost V 7 bases and J 4 bases; bases outside gene matches: 12. This CDR3 is 15 amino acids long. Germline CDR1 SQVTM, CDR2 ANQGSEA. CDR3 region: CSAGSGGGNYNEQFF. In DNA, the CDR3 is TGCAGCGCAGGGTCGGGAGGGGGAAATTACAATGAGCAGTTCTTC.

This clonotype has at least ten counts. The V call is TRBV20-1, the J call TRBJ2-3; D is ambiguous. The CDR3 spans 14 residues. Germline V gene data show CDR1 as DFQATT and CDR2 as SNEGSKA (reference sequence). V lost 6 bases, J lost 5 bases, and 18 bases lay in between. The DNA of the CDR3 is TGCAGTGCCCTATTAGGTGCTCCAGGAGATACGCAGTATTTT. Its protein product is CSALLGAPGDTQYF.

In this sample, this clonotype turned up many times. The J gene is TRBJ1-2, the V gene TRBV7-3; the D gene is possibly TRBD1 (5 bases). This CDR3 has 15 amino acids. Germline loops: CDR1 SGHTA, CDR2 FQGTGA. V was clipped by 5 bases and J by 4 bases, with 17 bases between them. This CDR3 is CASSPLPDSLYGYTF. CDR3 coding DNA: TGTGCCAGCAGCCCTTTACCCGACAGTCTCTATGGCTACACCTTC. The variable domain in full, completed from reference TRBV7-3 and TRBJ1-2, reads GAGVSQTPSNKVTEKGKYVELRCDPISGHTALYWYRQSLGQGPEFLIYFQGTGAADDSGLPNDRFFAVRPEGSVSTLKIQRTERGDSAVYLCASSPLPDSLYGYTFGSGTRLTVV.

V gene TRBV18 combines with J gene TRBJ2-7, with D possibly being TRBD1 or TRBD2 (5 bases each). Trimming stripped 4 bases from V and 6 bases from J, with 16 bases between. Germline lookup yields CDR1 KGHSH and CDR2 LQKENI. The CDR3 has 14 residues. The CDR3 sequence is CASSRRDGPSEQYF. Written as DNA, the CDR3 is TGTGCCAGCTCACGTCGGGACGGCCCCTCCGAGCAGTACTTC.

This clonotype has ten or more counts. The chain joins TRBV29-1 to TRBJ2-7; 7 nucleotides agree with TRBD1. This CDR3 comprises 15 residues. Germline V lookup: CDR1 SQVTM, CDR2 ANQGSEA. J lost 2 bases, V lost 7 bases, and 14 bases had no gene match. The CDR3: CSASAGTAIPYEQYF. The CDR3 DNA sequence: TGCAGCGCCTCAGCCGGGACAGCGATACCCTACGAGCAGTACTTC.

This clonotype was counted many times. The chain joins TRBV7-9 to TRBJ1-1, with D hard to call. Germline V gene sequence: CDR1 SEHNR, CDR2 FQNEAQ (reference sequence). The V end lost 5 bases, the J end lost 0 bases, and 10 bases lay between the germline ends. The CDR3 covers 14 residues. The CDR3 DNA reads as TGTGCCAGCAGCCCAAGGACTCTGAACACTGAAGCTTTCTTT. Its translation: CASSPRTLNTEAFF.

This clonotype occurred many times. The chain recombines TRBV20-1 with TRBJ2-6; 9 bases align to TRBD1. Germline CDR1 and CDR2: DFQATT and SNEGSKA (reference sequence). The trim removed 1 base at V and 15 bases at J, leaving 7 bases unmatched. This CDR3 is 13 amino acids long. The CDR3: CSARVGQGVALTF. As DNA, the CDR3 is TGCAGTGCTAGAGTGGGACAGGGTGTTGCCCTGACTTTC.

This clonotype was observed at least ten times. The chain employs TRBV20-1 and TRBJ1-1; D perhaps matches TRBD1 (6 bases). The germline gives CDR1 DFQATT, CDR2 SNEGSKA (reference sequence). The CDR3 covers 11 residues. Between the trimmed V and J ends, which lost 5 bases and 7 bases, there was a span of 11 bases. CDR3 in amino acids: CSAGTGYEAFF. The CDR3 nucleotides read TGCAGTGCTGGAACAGGGTATGAAGCTTTCTTT.

This clonotype appeared many times. The rearrangement joins TRBV15 to TRBJ1-5; D not certain. The V end was cut by 6 bases, the J end by 3 bases, with 9 bases between. In germline, CDR1 is LNHNV, CDR2 YYDKDF (reference sequence). The CDR3 spans 13 residues. CDR3 nucleotides: TGTGCCACCAGGGGCAGCCACAATCAGCCCCAGCATTTT. This translates into CATRGSHNQPQHF.

This clonotype was counted ten times or more. This chain connects TRBV6-5 to TRBJ2-1; 9 bases are shared with TRBD1. The CDR3 totals 16 residues. Germline assignment: CDR1 MNHEY and CDR2 SVGAGI. After removal of 2 bases from V and 3 bases from J, the junction contained 5 bases not matched to a gene. The CDR3 DNA follows: TGTGCCAGCAGTTACCACAGGGGGCCTATCTACAATGAGCAGTTCTTC. It is translated as CASSYHRGPIYNEQFF.